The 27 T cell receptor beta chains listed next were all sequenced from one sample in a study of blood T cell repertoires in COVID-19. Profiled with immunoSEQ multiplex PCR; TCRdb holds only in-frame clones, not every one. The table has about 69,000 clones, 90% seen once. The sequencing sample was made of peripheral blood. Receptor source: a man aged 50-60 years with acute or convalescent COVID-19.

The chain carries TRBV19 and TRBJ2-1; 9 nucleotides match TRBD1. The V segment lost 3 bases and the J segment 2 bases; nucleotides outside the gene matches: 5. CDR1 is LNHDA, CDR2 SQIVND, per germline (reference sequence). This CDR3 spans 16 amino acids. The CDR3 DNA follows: TGTGCCAGTAGTATTAGGGGACAGGGCACCTACAATGAGCAGTTCTTC. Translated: CASSIRGQGTYNEQFF.

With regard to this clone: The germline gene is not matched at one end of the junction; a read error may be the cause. The CDR3 loop is CSVPDPPRLFF. The CDR3 DNA reads as TGCAGTGTCCCTGACCCGCCCCGACTTTTCTTC. The chain combines TRBV20-1 with TRBJ2-7; no clear D. Germline assignment: CDR1 DFQATT and CDR2 SNEGSKA (reference sequence). This CDR3 region has 11 residues.

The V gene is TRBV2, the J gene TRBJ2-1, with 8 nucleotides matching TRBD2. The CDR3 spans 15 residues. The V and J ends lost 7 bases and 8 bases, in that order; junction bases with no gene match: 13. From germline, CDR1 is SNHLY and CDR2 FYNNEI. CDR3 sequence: CASTGVAGGQDEQFF. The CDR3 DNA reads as TGTGCCAGCACCGGAGTGGCGGGAGGCCAGGATGAGCAGTTCTTC.

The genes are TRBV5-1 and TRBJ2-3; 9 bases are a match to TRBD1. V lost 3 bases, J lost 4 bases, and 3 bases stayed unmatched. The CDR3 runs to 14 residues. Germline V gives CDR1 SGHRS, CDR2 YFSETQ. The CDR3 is CASSSTGGADTQYF. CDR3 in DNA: TGCGCCAGCAGCTCTACAGGGGGCGCAGATACGCAGTATTTT.

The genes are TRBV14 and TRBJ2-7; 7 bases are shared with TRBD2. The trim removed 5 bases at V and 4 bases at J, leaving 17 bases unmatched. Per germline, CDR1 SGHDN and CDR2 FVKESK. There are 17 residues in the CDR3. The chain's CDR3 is CASSSQTAGAVLYEQYF. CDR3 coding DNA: TGTGCCAGCAGCTCCCAAACCGCGGGAGCGGTTCTTTACGAGCAGTACTTC.

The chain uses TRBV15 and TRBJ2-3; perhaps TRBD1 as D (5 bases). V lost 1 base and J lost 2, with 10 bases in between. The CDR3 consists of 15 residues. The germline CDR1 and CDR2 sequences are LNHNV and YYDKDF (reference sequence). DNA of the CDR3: TGTGCCACCAGCAGAGTAACAGGAGACACAGATACGCAGTATTTT. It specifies CATSRVTGDTDTQYF.

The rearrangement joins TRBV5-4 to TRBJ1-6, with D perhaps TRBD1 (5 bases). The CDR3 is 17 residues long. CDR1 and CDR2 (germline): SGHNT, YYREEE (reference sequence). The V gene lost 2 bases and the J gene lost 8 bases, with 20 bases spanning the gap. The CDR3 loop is CASSLGPLGGAHSPLHF. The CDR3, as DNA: TGTGCCAGCAGCTTAGGCCCCTTAGGAGGGGCTCATTCACCCCTCCACTTT.

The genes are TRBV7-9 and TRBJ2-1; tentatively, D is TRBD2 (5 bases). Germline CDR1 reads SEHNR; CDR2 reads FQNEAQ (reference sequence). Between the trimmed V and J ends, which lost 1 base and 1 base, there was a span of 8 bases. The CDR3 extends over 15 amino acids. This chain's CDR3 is CASSLDGGSYNEQFF. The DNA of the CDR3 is TGTGCCAGCAGCTTAGACGGCGGGTCCTACAATGAGCAGTTCTTC.

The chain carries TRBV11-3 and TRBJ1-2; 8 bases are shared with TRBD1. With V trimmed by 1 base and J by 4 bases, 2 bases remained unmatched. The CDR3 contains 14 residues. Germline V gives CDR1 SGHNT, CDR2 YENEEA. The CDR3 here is CASSLAGQGYGYTF. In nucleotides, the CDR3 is TGTGCCAGCAGCTTAGCTGGACAGGGCTATGGCTACACCTTC.

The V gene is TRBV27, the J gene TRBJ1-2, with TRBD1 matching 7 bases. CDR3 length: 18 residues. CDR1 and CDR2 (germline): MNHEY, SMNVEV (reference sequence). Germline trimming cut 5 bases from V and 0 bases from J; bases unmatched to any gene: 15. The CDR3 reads CASSPTLLTGKSNYGYTF. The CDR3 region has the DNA TGTGCCAGCAGTCCTACCCTACTGACAGGGAAATCTAACTATGGCTACACCTTC.

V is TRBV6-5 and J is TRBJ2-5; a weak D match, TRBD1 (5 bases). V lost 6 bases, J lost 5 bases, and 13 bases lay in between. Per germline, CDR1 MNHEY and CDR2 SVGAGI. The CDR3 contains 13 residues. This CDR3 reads CASRLTVPETQYF. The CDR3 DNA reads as TGTGCCAGCAGATTGACAGTCCCCGAGACCCAGTACTTC.

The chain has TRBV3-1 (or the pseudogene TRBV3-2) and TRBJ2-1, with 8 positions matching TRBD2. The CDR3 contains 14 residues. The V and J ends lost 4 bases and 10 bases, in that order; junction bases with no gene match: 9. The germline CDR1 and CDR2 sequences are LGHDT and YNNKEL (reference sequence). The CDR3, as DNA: TGTGCCAGCAGCCGGCAGGCGGGGGGACGGGAGCAGTTCTTC. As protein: CASSRQAGGREQFF.

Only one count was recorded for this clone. This chain's CDR3 is CASSQDGREEQYF. CDR3 sequence (DNA): TGTGCCAGCAGCCAAGACGGGAGAGAAGAGCAGTACTTC. The J gene is TRBJ2-7, the V gene TRBV3-1 (or the pseudogene TRBV3-2); D might be TRBD2 (6 bases). The V end lost 0 bases, the J end lost 7 bases, and 10 bases lay between the germline ends. This CDR3 comprises 13 residues. Germline CDR1 LGHDT, CDR2 YNNKEL (reference sequence).

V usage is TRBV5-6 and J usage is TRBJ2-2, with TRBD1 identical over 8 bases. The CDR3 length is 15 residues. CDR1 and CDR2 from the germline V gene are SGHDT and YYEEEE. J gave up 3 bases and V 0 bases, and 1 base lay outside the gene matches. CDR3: CASSLETGDTGELFF. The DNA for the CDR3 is TGTGCCAGCAGCTTGGAGACAGGGGACACCGGGGAGCTGTTTTTT.

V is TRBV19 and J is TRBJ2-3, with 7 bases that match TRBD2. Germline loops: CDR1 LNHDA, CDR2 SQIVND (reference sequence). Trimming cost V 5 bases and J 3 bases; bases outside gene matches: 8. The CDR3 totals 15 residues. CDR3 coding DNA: TGTGCCAGTAGTTCCGGACTAGTGTCGACAGATACGCAGTATTTT. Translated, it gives CASSSGLVSTDTQYF.

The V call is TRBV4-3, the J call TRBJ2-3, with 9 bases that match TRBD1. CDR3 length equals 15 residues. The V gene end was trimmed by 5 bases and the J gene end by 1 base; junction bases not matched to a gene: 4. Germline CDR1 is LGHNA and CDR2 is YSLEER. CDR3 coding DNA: TGCGCCAGCAGCTTACAGGGGGCGGGCACAGATACGCAGTATTTT. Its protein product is CASSLQGAGTDTQYF.

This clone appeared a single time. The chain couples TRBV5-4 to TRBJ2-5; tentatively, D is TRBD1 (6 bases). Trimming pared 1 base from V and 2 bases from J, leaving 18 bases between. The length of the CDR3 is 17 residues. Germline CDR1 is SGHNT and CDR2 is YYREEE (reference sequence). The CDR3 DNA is TGTGCCAGCAGCTTGTGGGGACCGGGACACCAGCAAGAGACCCAGTACTTC. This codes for CASSLWGPGHQQETQYF. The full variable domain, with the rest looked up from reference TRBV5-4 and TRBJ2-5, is ETGVTQSPTHLIKTRGQQVTLRCSSQSGHNTVSWYQQALGQGPQFIFQYYREEENGRGNFPPRFSGLQFPNYSSELNVNALELDDSALYLCASSLWGPGHQQETQYFGPGTRLLVL.

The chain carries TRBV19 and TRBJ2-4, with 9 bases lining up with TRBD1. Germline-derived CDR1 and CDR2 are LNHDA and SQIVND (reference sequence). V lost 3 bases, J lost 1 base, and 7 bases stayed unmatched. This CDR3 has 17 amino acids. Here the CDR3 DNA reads TGTGCCAGTAGTATTGACAGGGGGGTCCGGGCCAAAAACATTCAGTACTTC. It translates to CASSIDRGVRAKNIQYF.

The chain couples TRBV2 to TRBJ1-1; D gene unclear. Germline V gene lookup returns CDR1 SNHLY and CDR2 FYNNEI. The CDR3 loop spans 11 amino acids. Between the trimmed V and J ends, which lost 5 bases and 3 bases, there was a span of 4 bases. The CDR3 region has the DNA TGTGCCAGCAGTCCTTACACTGAAGCTTTCTTT. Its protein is CASSPYTEAFF.

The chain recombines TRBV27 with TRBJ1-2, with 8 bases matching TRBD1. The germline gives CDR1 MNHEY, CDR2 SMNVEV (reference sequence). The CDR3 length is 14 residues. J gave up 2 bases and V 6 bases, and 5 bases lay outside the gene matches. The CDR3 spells CASRRTGRNYGYTF. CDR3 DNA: TGTGCCAGCAGGAGGACAGGGCGAAACTATGGCTACACCTTC.

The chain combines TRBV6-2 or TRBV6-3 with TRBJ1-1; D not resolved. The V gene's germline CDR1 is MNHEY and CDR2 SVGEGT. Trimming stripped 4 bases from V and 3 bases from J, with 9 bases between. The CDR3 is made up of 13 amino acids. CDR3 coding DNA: TGTGCCAGCAGTTCACAGATGGACACTGAAGCTTTCTTT. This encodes CASSSQMDTEAFF.

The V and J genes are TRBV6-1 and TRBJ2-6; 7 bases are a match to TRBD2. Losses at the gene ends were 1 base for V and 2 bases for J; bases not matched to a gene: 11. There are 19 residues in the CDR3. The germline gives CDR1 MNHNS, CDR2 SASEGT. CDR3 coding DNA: TGTGCCAGCAGTGAAGGGACTAGTCAGAGGACGGCTGGGGCCAACGTCCTGACTTTC. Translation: CASSEGTSQRTAGANVLTF.

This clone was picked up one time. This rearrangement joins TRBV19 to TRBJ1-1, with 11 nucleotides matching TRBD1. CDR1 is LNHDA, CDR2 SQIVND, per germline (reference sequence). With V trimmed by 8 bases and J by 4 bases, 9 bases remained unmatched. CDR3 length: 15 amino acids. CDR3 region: CASQGTGGVGTEAFF. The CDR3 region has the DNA TGTGCCAGTCAAGGGACAGGGGGAGTGGGCACTGAAGCTTTCTTT.

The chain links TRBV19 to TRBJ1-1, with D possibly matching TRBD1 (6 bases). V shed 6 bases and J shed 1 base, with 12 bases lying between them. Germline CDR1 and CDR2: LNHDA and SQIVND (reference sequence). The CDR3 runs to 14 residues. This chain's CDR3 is CASRSGTPNTEAFF. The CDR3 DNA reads TGTGCCAGTAGATCCGGGACACCGAACACTGAAGCTTTCTTT.

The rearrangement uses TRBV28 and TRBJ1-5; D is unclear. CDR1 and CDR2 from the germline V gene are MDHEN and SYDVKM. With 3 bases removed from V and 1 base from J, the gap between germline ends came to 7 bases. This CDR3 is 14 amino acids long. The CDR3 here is CASSFLESNQPQHF. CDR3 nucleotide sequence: TGTGCCAGCAGTTTCCTCGAGAGCAATCAGCCCCAGCATTTT.

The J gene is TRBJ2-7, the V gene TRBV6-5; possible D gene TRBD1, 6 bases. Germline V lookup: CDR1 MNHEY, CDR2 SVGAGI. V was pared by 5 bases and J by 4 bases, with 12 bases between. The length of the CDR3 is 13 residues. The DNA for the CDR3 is TGTGCCAGCAGTCCCACTGACAGGTACGAGCAGTACTTC. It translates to CASSPTDRYEQYF.

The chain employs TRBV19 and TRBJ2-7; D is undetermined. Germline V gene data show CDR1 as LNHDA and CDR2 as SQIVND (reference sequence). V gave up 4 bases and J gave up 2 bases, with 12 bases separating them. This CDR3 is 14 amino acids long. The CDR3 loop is CASSTLITTYEQYF. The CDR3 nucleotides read TGTGCCAGTAGTACACTAATTACGACCTACGAGCAGTACTTC.